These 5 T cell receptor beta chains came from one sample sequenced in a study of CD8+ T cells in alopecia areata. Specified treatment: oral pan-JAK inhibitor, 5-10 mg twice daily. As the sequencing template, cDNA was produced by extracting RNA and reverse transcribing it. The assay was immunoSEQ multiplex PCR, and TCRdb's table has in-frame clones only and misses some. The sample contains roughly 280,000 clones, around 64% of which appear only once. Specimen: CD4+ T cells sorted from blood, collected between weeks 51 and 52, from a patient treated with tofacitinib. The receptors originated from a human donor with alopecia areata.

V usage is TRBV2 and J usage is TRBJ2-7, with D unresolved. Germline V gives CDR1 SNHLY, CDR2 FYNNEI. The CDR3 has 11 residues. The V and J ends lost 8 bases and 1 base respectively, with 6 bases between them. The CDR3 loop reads CASLLSYEQYF. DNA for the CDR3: TGTGCCAGCCTTCTGTCCTACGAGCAGTACTTC.

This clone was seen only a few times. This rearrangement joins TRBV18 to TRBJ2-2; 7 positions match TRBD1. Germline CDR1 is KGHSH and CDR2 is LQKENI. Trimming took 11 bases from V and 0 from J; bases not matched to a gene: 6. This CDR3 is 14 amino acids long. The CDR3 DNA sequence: TGTGCCGCGTCGGGACAGCCGAACACCGGGGAGCTGTTTTTT. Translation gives CAASGQPNTGELFF.

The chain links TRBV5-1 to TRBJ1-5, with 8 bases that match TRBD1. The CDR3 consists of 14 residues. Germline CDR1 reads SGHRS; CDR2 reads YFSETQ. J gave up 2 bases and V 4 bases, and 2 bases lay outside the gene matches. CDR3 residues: CASSVTGGNQPQHF. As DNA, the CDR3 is TGCGCCAGCAGCGTGACAGGGGGCAATCAGCCCCAGCATTTT.

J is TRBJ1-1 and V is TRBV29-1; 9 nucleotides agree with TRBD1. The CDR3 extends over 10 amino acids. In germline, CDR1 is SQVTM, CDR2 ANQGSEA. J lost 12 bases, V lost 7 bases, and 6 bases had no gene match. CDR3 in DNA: TGCAGCGCCATGACAGGGGGAACTTTCTTT. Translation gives CSAMTGGTFF. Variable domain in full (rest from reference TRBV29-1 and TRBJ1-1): SAVISQKPSRDICQRGTSLTIQCQVDSQVTMMFWYRQQPGQSLTLIATANQGSEATYESGFVIDKFPISRPNLTFSTLTVSNMSPEDSSIYLCSAMTGGTFFGQGTRLTVV.

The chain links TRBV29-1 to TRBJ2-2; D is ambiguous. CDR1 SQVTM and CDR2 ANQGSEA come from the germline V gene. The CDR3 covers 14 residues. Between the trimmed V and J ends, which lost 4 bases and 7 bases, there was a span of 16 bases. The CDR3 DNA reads TGCAGCGTTGTCGGACCGGACCAGGTCGGGGAGCTGTTTTTT. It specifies CSVVGPDQVGELFF.